What follows is one TCR beta chain and its context. A much bigger clone sits one base away, suggesting this may be a read error. RNA transcripts served as the template for amplifying TCR beta CDR3 regions. With the HTBI primer set, the TCR CDR3 went through a first round of RT-PCR. TCRdb reprocessed the multiplex PCR reads with MiXCR, giving one entry per CDR3 protein. The data show 350,000 or so distinct CDR3 sequences, 21% seen once. Patients were excluded because of uncontrolled infection, other autoimmune disease, pregnancy or lactation. This specimen belongs to a study of T cells in Graves' hyperthyroidism and ophthalmopathy. The CDR3 has 14 amino acids. Trimming left V 6 bases short and J 5 bases short, with 13 bases between.

The genes are TRBV12-3 or TRBV12-4 and TRBJ1-4, with a tentative D call TRBD1 (5 bases). The TCR originated in a woman between 50 and 59 years old with Graves' hyperthyroidism. The sequenced material came from blood. In nucleotides, the CDR3 is TGTGCCAGCAGGACCGGGGCAGGGAATGAAAAACTGTTTTTT. Translation gives CASRTGAGNEKLFF.